These 7 T cell receptor beta chains share one sample of origin, sequenced in a study of blood T cell repertoires in COVID-19 (dated by TCRdb to 2020 to 2021). Library creation used the immunoSEQ multiplex PCR assay. The table comes from immuneACCESS by way of TCRdb, which keeps in-frame sequences with V and J called. Part of the clones is missing from these tables; in studies checked, under half for an unresolved V gene and the rest for unknown reasons. The sample profile shows 300,000 or so clones; 75% to 95% of them were found once. The ten most abundant clones make up 0.95% to 1.3% of the sample. Material: PBMCs or T cells enriched from blood (not recorded which). All receptors come from a woman in her twenties or thirties who had recovered from COVID-19.

The chain combines TRBV5-1 with TRBJ2-5; tentative D call: TRBD1 (5 bases). The germline V and J ends were trimmed by 4 bases and 5 bases, with 18 bases remaining between them. The CDR3 extends over 15 amino acids. CDR1 and CDR2 (germline): SGHRS, YFSETQ. CDR3: CASSLTVTLSETQYF. CDR3 coding DNA: TGCGCCAGCAGCCTGACAGTGACCCTCTCGGAGACCCAGTACTTC.

The rearrangement links TRBV2 to TRBJ1-1, with D perhaps matching TRBD1 (5 bases). V was pared by 3 bases and J by 11 bases, with 13 bases between. CDR3 length: 12 amino acids. The germline V gene has CDR1 SNHLY and CDR2 FYNNEI. This CDR3 is CASSDKGSGAFF. In DNA form, the CDR3 reads TGTGCCAGCAGTGATAAGGGATCAGGGGCTTTCTTT.

The chain employs TRBV27 and TRBJ1-2; D is ambiguous. This CDR3 spans 11 amino acids. The V gene lost 6 bases and the J gene lost 1 base, with 3 bases spanning the gap. CDR1 is MNHEY, CDR2 SMNVEV, per germline (reference sequence). The CDR3 DNA sequence: TGTGCCAGCAGCTTTAACTATGGCTACACCTTC. This encodes CASSFNYGYTF.

V is TRBV4-2 and J is TRBJ1-1, with D perhaps TRBD1 (6 bases). CDR3 length: 12 residues. V lost 4 bases, J lost 4 bases, and 7 bases lay in between. CDR1 LGHNA and CDR2 YNFKEQ come from the germline V gene. The CDR3 loop is CASSLQGTEAFF. DNA of the CDR3: TGTGCCAGCAGCCTACAGGGCACTGAAGCTTTCTTT.

The chain uses TRBV7-2 and TRBJ2-3, with 9 bases identical to TRBD1. CDR3 size: 15 residues. J gave up 6 bases and V 5 bases, and 9 bases lay outside the gene matches. Germline V gene data show CDR1 as SGHTA and CDR2 as FQGNSA. CDR3 coding DNA: TGTGCCAGCAGCCCCCGTGGGACAGGGCGGGATACGCAGTATTTT. The encoded protein is CASSPRGTGRDTQYF.

This chain uses TRBV11-2 with TRBJ2-2; TRBD2 agrees at 9 bases. Trimming removed 3 bases from V and 7 bases from J; junction bases left unmatched: 0. CDR1 is SGHAT and CDR2 is FQNNGV in the germline V gene. The CDR3 sequence is 13 residues long. The DNA of the CDR3 is TGTGCCAGCAGCTTTAGCGGGAGCGGGGAGCTGTTTTTT. Translation gives CASSFSGSGELFF.

The chain is built from TRBV9 and TRBJ2-2; D ambiguous. The germline gives CDR1 SGDLS, CDR2 YYNGEE. Trimming removed 2 bases at V and 4 bases at J, with 12 bases between. The CDR3 consists of 15 residues. As DNA, the CDR3 is TGTGCCAGCAGCGTGACACCCCGAGTCACCGGGGAGCTGTTTTTT. Translated, it gives CASSVTPRVTGELFF.